The 28 T cell receptor beta chains below all came from one sample that was sequenced in a study of shared clonotypes between healthy human individuals. TCRdb keeps only in-frame clones here, not all; method: immunoSEQ multiplex PCR. The sample includes 330,000 or so clones, 74% of them seen just once. Sequenced sample: memory CD4+ T cells sorted from blood. As for subset: CD45RA-negative fraction. These receptors came from a man aged 25-40 years in good health.

This clone has only a few counts. The chain uses TRBV2 and TRBJ2-2; 10 positions agree with TRBD1. The V segment lost 6 bases and the J segment 5 bases; nucleotides outside the gene matches: 12. Germline assignment: CDR1 SNHLY and CDR2 FYNNEI. The CDR3 runs to 17 residues. CDR3 protein: CASSDSPGTGVTGELFF. CDR3 DNA sequence: TGTGCCAGCAGCGATAGCCCCGGGACAGGGGTAACCGGGGAGCTGTTTTTT.

The chain is built from TRBV5-4 and TRBJ2-1; D unclear. Germline CDR1 reads SGHNT; CDR2 reads YYREEE (reference sequence). V was pared by 1 base and J by 2 bases, with 7 bases between. The CDR3 covers 14 residues. The CDR3 sequence: CASSLRRTYNEQFF. In DNA form, the CDR3 reads TGTGCCAGCAGCTTGAGGCGGACCTACAATGAGCAGTTCTTC.

The V gene is TRBV13, the J gene TRBJ2-7, with 10 bases that match TRBD1. The CDR3 is made up of 16 amino acids. V lost 1 base, J lost 6 bases, and 9 bases stayed unmatched. Germline V gene lookup returns CDR1 PRHDT and CDR2 FYEKMQ (reference sequence). The CDR3 loop is CASSLEGTGEPREQYF. The CDR3 DNA is TGTGCCAGCAGCTTAGAGGGGACAGGGGAGCCGCGCGAGCAGTACTTC.

Ten or more counts support this clone. This rearrangement joins TRBV11-3 to TRBJ2-7, with 8 positions matching TRBD1. The CDR3 covers 14 residues. The germline CDR1 and CDR2 sequences are SGHNT and YENEEA. The V segment lost 5 bases and the J segment 4 bases; nucleotides outside the gene matches: 7. The CDR3 spells CASSPGTGEYEQYF. The CDR3 DNA follows: TGTGCCAGCAGCCCAGGGACAGGAGAGTACGAGCAGTACTTC.

This chain links TRBV2 with TRBJ2-7; D uncertain. From germline, CDR1 is SNHLY and CDR2 FYNNEI. With 7 bases removed from V and 4 bases from J, the gap between germline ends came to 11 bases. The CDR3 consists of 12 residues. In DNA, the CDR3 is TGTGCCAGCACCAAAGTGGGGTACGAGCAGTACTTC. Translated, it gives CASTKVGYEQYF.

This clone was seen just once. This sequence joins TRBV28 and TRBJ2-7; the D gene is possibly TRBD1 (6 bases). Germline V gives CDR1 MDHEN, CDR2 SYDVKM. Trimming removed 5 bases at V and 3 bases at J, with 11 bases between. The CDR3 has 13 residues. The CDR3 spells CASSPATGYEQYF. In DNA form, the CDR3 reads TGTGCCAGCAGTCCCGCGACAGGCTACGAGCAGTACTTC.

The V call is TRBV6-1, the J call TRBJ2-1, with D unclear. Germline V gene lookup returns CDR1 MNHNS and CDR2 SASEGT. V gave up 3 bases and J gave up 3 bases, with 6 bases separating them. CDR3 length: 13 residues. The CDR3 nucleotides read TGTGCCAGCAGTGAGGTCTTCTACAATGAGCAGTTCTTC. Translated: CASSEVFYNEQFF.

A note on this clone: This sample includes further DNA sequences coding for the same CDR3. The chain recombines TRBV7-2 with TRBJ1-2; 9 positions agree with TRBD1. Trimming removed 5 bases from V and 4 bases from J; junction bases left unmatched: 8. The CDR3 runs to 15 residues. Germline V lookup: CDR1 SGHTA, CDR2 FQGNSA. The CDR3 region is CASSPRTGDSYGYTF. The CDR3 region has the DNA TGTGCCAGCAGCCCTCGGACAGGGGATTCCTATGGCTACACCTTC. Using reference TRBV7-2 and TRBJ1-2 for the parts outside the CDR3, the full variable domain is GAGVSQSPSNKVTEKGKDVELRCDPISGHTALYWYRQSLGQGLEFLIYFQGNSAPDKSGLPSDRFSAERTGGSVSTLTIQRTQQEDSAVYLCASSPRTGDSYGYTFGSGTRLTVV.

In this sample, this clone turned up a few times. The chain couples TRBV28 to TRBJ2-5; tentatively, D is TRBD2 (6 bases). Germline CDR1 and CDR2: MDHEN and SYDVKM. The CDR3 has 13 residues. Trimming cost V 2 bases and J 7 bases, with 11 bases left between them. This CDR3 is CASSLAEGGTQYF. DNA for the CDR3: TGTGCCAGCAGTTTAGCTGAGGGAGGGACCCAGTACTTC.

This sequence joins TRBV5-3 and TRBJ1-5; D may be TRBD1 (6 bases). TRBV5-3 belongs to the ORF category, with a function that is uncertain. The CDR3 is made up of 14 amino acids. Trimming shortened V by 7 bases and J by 7 bases, and 18 bases separated the two germline ends. CDR3 nucleotides: TGTGCCAGAGCCGGACGCAGGGGTAAACAGCCCCAGCATTTT. It translates to CARAGRRGKQPQHF.

V usage is TRBV19 and J usage is TRBJ1-4; D call uncertain. The germline gives CDR1 LNHDA, CDR2 SQIVND (reference sequence). V lost 8 bases, J lost 0 bases, and 7 bases lay in between. The CDR3 sequence is 13 residues long. CDR3 in DNA: TGTGCCAGTGGGCCAGCAACTAATGAAAAACTGTTTTTT. Protein product: CASGPATNEKLFF. The entire variable domain, with the rest obtained from reference TRBV19 and TRBJ1-4, is as follows: DGGITQSPKYLFRKEGQNVTLSCEQNLNHDAMYWYRQDPGQGLRLIYYSQIVNDFQKGDIAEGYSVSREKKESFPLTVTSAQKNPTAFYLCASGPATNEKLFFGSGTQLSVL.

As concerns this clone: The junction departs from germline at one end; a sequencing error may be responsible. In DNA form, the CDR3 reads TGTGCCAGCAGTGAAGTCGGGGGAGTAGAGGCCCAGTACTTC. Protein: CASSEVGGVEAQYF. The V and J genes are TRBV2 and TRBJ2-5, with a tentative D call TRBD2 (6 bases). This CDR3 comprises 14 residues. CDR1 is SNHLY and CDR2 is FYNNEI in the germline V gene.

The chain joins TRBV5-5 to TRBJ2-7; possibly TRBD2 for D (6 bases). Germline loops: CDR1 SGHKS, CDR2 YYEKEE (reference sequence). Trimming shortened V by 2 bases and J by 3 bases, and 15 bases separated the two germline ends. This CDR3 is built from 15 residues. For the CDR3, the DNA is TGTGCCAGCAGCTTCGGGGGAGTGGGGCTCTACGAGCAGTACTTC. As protein: CASSFGGVGLYEQYF.

The chain employs TRBV2 and TRBJ2-3; maybe TRBD1 (6 bases). The ends were cut back, 4 bases at V and 4 bases at J, with 9 bases in the middle. This CDR3 comprises 13 residues. Germline CDR1 is SNHLY and CDR2 is FYNNEI. This CDR3 is CASSGGQADTQYF. CDR3 DNA: TGTGCCAGCAGTGGGGGACAAGCAGATACGCAGTATTTT.

The V and J genes are TRBV5-5 and TRBJ2-7; the D gene is possibly TRBD1 (5 bases). The CDR3 runs to 14 residues. Germline CDR1 and CDR2: SGHKS and YYEKEE (reference sequence). V lost 2 bases and J 4 bases, leaving 13 bases between the germline ends. The CDR3 reads CASSFSDSSYEQYF. The CDR3 DNA follows: TGTGCCAGCAGCTTTTCCGACAGTTCTTACGAGCAGTACTTC.

This chain uses TRBV4-3 with TRBJ2-6, with D tentatively TRBD1 or TRBD2 (5 bases each). With 4 bases removed from V and 0 bases from J, the gap between germline ends came to 16 bases. CDR1 and CDR2 (germline): LGHNA, YSLEER. CDR3 length: 18 residues. Here the CDR3 DNA reads TGCGCCAGCAGCCCGACCGGACGGGGACCCTCTGGGGCCAACGTCCTGACTTTC. It specifies CASSPTGRGPSGANVLTF.

This chain connects TRBV5-4 to TRBJ1-1, with D perhaps TRBD1 (5 bases). In germline, CDR1 is SGHNT, CDR2 YYREEE (reference sequence). The CDR3 is 15 amino acids. The V gene lost 4 bases and the J gene lost 5 bases, with 18 bases spanning the gap. The CDR3 loop is CASSNPRARGTEAFF. As DNA, the CDR3 is TGTGCCAGCAGCAACCCCAGGGCCCGCGGGACTGAAGCTTTCTTT.

DNA of the CDR3: TGTGCCAGCAGCCAACGGGCCTACAAAAACGGGGAGCTGTTTTTT. It is translated as CASSQRAYKNGELFF. The J gene is TRBJ2-2, the V gene TRBV7-2, with D unclear. CDR1 and CDR2 from the germline V gene are SGHTA and FQGNSA. V lost 5 bases and J lost 7, with 17 bases in between. The CDR3 extends over 15 amino acids.

This clone was counted at least ten times. This chain connects TRBV5-4 to TRBJ2-3; no reliable D call. Germline V CDR1 and CDR2: SGHNT, YYREEE (reference sequence). The CDR3 is 15 residues long. V lost 4 bases, J lost 2 bases, and 14 bases lay in between. CDR3 in amino acids: CASSQRNFFTDTQYF. The CDR3 DNA is TGTGCCAGCAGCCAGCGAAATTTTTTCACAGATACGCAGTATTTT. The full variable domain, its missing parts supplied by reference TRBV5-4 and TRBJ2-3, is ETGVTQSPTHLIKTRGQQVTLRCSSQSGHNTVSWYQQALGQGPQFIFQYYREEENGRGNFPPRFSGLQFPNYSSELNVNALELDDSALYLCASSQRNFFTDTQYFGPGTRLTVL.

Comment on this clone: A much larger clone is a single base away; this may be a read error. This same CDR3 is encoded by further DNA sequences in the sample. The rearrangement links TRBV7-2 to TRBJ2-2; TRBD1 aligns across 12 bases. Germline lookup yields CDR1 SGHTA and CDR2 FQGNSA. V lost 2 bases, J lost 4 bases, and 11 bases stayed unmatched. This CDR3 is 19 amino acids long. Here the CDR3 DNA reads TGTGCCAGCAGCTTAAGGGGACAGGGGGCGTTTTTGGGCACCGGGGAGCTGTTTTTT. This codes for CASSLRGQGAFLGTGELFF.

J is TRBJ2-1 and V is TRBV6-1; 8 bases map to TRBD2. CDR1 is MNHNS and CDR2 is SASEGT in the germline V gene. This CDR3 is 16 amino acids long. V was pared by 1 base and J by 4 bases, with 6 bases of the junction left unmatched. CDR3 sequence: CASSEDASGWYNEQFF. The CDR3 DNA follows: TGTGCCAGCAGTGAAGACGCTAGCGGGTGGTACAATGAGCAGTTCTTC.

CDR3 sequence: CAISESNNYGYTF. The CDR3 DNA follows: TGTGCCATCAGTGAGTCAAATAACTATGGCTACACCTTC. The V call is TRBV10-3, the J call TRBJ1-2; no clear D gene. Germline CDR1 and CDR2: ENHRY and SYGVKD. V was shortened by 0 bases and J by 1 base, with 3 bases between the two germline ends. The CDR3 contains 13 residues.

This chain connects TRBV11-2 to TRBJ2-5; D is uncertain. The length of the CDR3 is 12 residues. V was trimmed by 2 bases and J by 4 bases, leaving 5 bases between them. Germline V gene sequence: CDR1 SGHAT, CDR2 FQNNGV. CDR3 nucleotides: TGTGCCAGCAGCTTAAGTTTAGAGACCCAGTACTTC. Protein: CASSLSLETQYF.

This clone has a handful of counts. This rearrangement joins TRBV18 to TRBJ2-1; weak D call: TRBD2 (6 bases). Deletions cut 2 bases from V and 6 bases from J, with 11 bases between. Germline loops: CDR1 KGHSH, CDR2 LQKENI. The CDR3 has 14 residues. The CDR3 sequence: CASSPETSRNEQFF. In DNA, the CDR3 is TGTGCCAGCTCACCAGAGACTAGTCGCAATGAGCAGTTCTTC. Together with reference TRBV18 and TRBJ2-1, the CDR3 gives the full variable domain: NAGVMQNPRHLVRRRGQEARLRCSPMKGHSHVYWYRQLPEEGLKFMVYLQKENIIDESGMPKERFSAEFPKEGPSILRIQQVVRGDSAAYFCASSPETSRNEQFFGPGTRLTVL.

The chain carries TRBV28 and TRBJ2-7; perhaps TRBD2 as D (6 bases). Germline CDR1 is MDHEN and CDR2 is SYDVKM. This CDR3 has 14 residues. V was trimmed by 3 bases and J by 7 bases, leaving 16 bases between them. The CDR3 is CASSLGGSRSEQYF. Written as DNA, the CDR3 is TGTGCCAGCAGTTTGGGAGGCAGCCGCTCAGAGCAGTACTTC.

This chain links TRBV27 with TRBJ1-1; D is unclear. The CDR3 runs 13 residues. Germline V gene data show CDR1 as MNHEY and CDR2 as SMNVEV (reference sequence). Trimming pared 6 bases from V and 8 bases from J, leaving 16 bases between. This chain's CDR3 is CASSQGPRREAFF. The CDR3 DNA follows: TGTGCCAGCAGCCAAGGACCTAGACGGGAAGCTTTCTTT.

This clone was seen at least ten times. This sequence joins TRBV7-9 and TRBJ2-1; 9 bases map to TRBD1. V gave up 8 bases and J gave up 7 bases; unmatched junction bases: 12. The CDR3 contains 15 residues. In germline, CDR1 is SEHNR, CDR2 FQNEAQ (reference sequence). Here the CDR3 DNA reads TGTGCCAGCCCCATAGAGACAGGGGGATCAAATGAGCAGTTCTTC. Amino acids: CASPIETGGSNEQFF.

This sequence joins TRBV15 and TRBJ1-4, with D uncertain. Trimming stripped 0 bases from V and 3 bases from J, with 11 bases between. Germline-derived CDR1 and CDR2 are LNHNV and YYDKDF (reference sequence). CDR3 length equals 16 residues. DNA of the CDR3: TGTGCCACCAGCAGAGAACCCCAGGCCTCTAATGAAAAACTGTTTTTT. Encoded protein: CATSREPQASNEKLFF.